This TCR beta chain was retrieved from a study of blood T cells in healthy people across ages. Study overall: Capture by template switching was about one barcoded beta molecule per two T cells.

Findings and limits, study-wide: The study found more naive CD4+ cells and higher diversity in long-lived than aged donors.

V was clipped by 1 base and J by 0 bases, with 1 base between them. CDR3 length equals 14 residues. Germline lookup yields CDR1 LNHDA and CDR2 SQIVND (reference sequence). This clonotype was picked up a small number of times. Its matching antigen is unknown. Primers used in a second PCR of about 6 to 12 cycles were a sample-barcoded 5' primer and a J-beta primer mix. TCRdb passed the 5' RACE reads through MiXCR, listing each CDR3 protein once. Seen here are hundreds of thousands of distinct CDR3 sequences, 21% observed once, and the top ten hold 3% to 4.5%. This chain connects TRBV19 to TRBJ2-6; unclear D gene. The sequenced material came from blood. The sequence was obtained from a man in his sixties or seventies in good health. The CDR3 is CASSIGSGANVLTF. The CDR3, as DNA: TGTGCCAGTAGTATAGGCTCTGGGGCCAACGTCCTGACTTTC. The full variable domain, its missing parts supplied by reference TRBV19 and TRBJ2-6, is DGGITQSPKYLFRKEGQNVTLSCEQNLNHDAMYWYRQDPGQGLRLIYYSQIVNDFQKGDIAEGYSVSREKKESFPLTVTSAQKNPTAFYLCASSIGSGANVLTFGAGSRLTVL.